Below, 5 T cell receptor beta chains from the same sample are listed, as sequenced in a study of blood T cell repertoires in COVID-19. Data came from immunoSEQ multiplex PCR; TCRdb stores just in-frame clones and leaves some out. The sample records fewer than 50,000 clones, roughly 82% being singletons. The sequenced sample was peripheral blood. The receptors here all came from a human donor in a cohort sampled during active COVID-19.

The chain carries TRBV30 and TRBJ2-1; 7 nucleotides line up with TRBD2. CDR1 GTSNPN and CDR2 SVGIG come from the germline V gene (reference sequence). The CDR3 length is 11 residues. V dropped 7 bases and J dropped 9; count of bases not matched to a gene: 6. CDR3 nucleotide sequence: TGTGCCTTTAAGCGGGATAGTGAGCAGTTCTTC. Encoded protein: CAFKRDSEQFF. The full variable domain, with the rest looked up from reference TRBV30 and TRBJ2-1, is SQTIHQWPATLVQPVGSPLSLECTVEGTSNPNLYWYRQAAGRGLQLLFYSVGIGQISSEVPQNLSASRPQDRQFILSSKKLLLSDSGFYLCAFKRDSEQFFGPGTRLTVL.

This chain links TRBV7-2 with TRBJ2-1, with D unresolved. Germline CDR1 is SGHTA and CDR2 is FQGNSA. V dropped 5 bases and J dropped 1 base, with 12 bases sitting between them. This CDR3 has 15 residues. CDR3 nucleotide sequence: TGTGCCAGCAGCCCTCGTGCAGGATCCTACAATGAGCAGTTCTTC. It yields the protein CASSPRAGSYNEQFF. Drawing the rest from reference TRBV7-2 and TRBJ2-1, the complete variable domain is GAGVSQSPSNKVTEKGKDVELRCDPISGHTALYWYRQSLGQGLEFLIYFQGNSAPDKSGLPSDRFSAERTGGSVSTLTIQRTQQEDSAVYLCASSPRAGSYNEQFFGPGTRLTVL.

This chain links TRBV27 with TRBJ2-6; weak D call: TRBD2 (5 bases). The CDR3 has 16 amino acids. Trimming removed 2 bases at V and 1 base at J, with 9 bases between. Germline lookup yields CDR1 MNHEY and CDR2 SMNVEV (reference sequence). The CDR3 loop reads CASSLNEGSGANVLTF. Written as DNA, the CDR3 is TGTGCCAGCAGTTTAAATGAGGGTTCTGGGGCCAACGTCCTGACTTTC. Drawing the rest from reference TRBV27 and TRBJ2-6, the complete variable domain is EAQVTQNPRYLITVTGKKLTVTCSQNMNHEYMSWYRQDPGLGLRQIYYSMNVEVTDKGDVPEGYKVSRKEKRNFPLILESPSPNQTSLYFCASSLNEGSGANVLTFGAGSRLTVL.

The chain combines TRBV6-5 with TRBJ1-1, with TRBD1 matching 8 bases. CDR3 length: 14 amino acids. Germline V lookup: CDR1 MNHEY, CDR2 SVGAGI. V shed 4 bases and J 4 bases; nucleotides not matched to a gene: 5. Here the CDR3 reads CASSLRTGPTEAFF. CDR3 bases: TGTGCCAGCAGTTTGCGGACAGGGCCCACTGAAGCTTTCTTT.

This sequence joins TRBV12-3 or TRBV12-4 and TRBJ2-1; 7 bases line up with TRBD1. J gave up 4 bases and V 5 bases, and 2 bases lay outside the gene matches. This CDR3 has 13 residues. The CDR3: CASSTTGYNEQFF. The CDR3 nucleotides are TGTGCCAGCAGTACGACAGGGTACAATGAGCAGTTCTTC.